The source of this T cell receptor beta chain is a study of ipilimumab plus nivolumab after autologous stem cell transplantation. Across the study: Median doses per patient: roughly five ipilimumab, about eight nivolumab. The myeloma cohort included high-risk transplant-naive patients and patients relapsing within 3 years of a first autologous transplant.

Patients got ipilimumab 1 mg/kg beginning 14 to 28 days post-transplant. Patients received nivolumab 3 mg/kg at weeks 1, 4, 7, 10, then fortnightly to week 26. Profiled with immunoSEQ multiplex PCR; TCRdb holds only in-frame clones, not every one. Counted here are about 9,800 clones, approximately 70% occurring once; the ten biggest clones make up about a fifth. The TCR originated in a female donor with multiple myeloma. This material consisted of PBMCs, taken in a trial of ipilimumab plus nivolumab as post-transplant consolidation.

CDR3 nucleotide sequence: TGTGCCAGTAGATTACAGGGAGAAGGGCAGCCCCAGCATTTT. Its translation is CASRLQGEGQPQHF. The gene calls are TRBV19 and TRBJ1-5, with TRBD1 as a possible D gene (6 bases). V gave up 6 bases and J gave up 7 bases, with 16 bases separating them. This CDR3 has 14 residues. Germline CDR1 reads LNHDA; CDR2 reads SQIVND (reference sequence).